The entry that follows covers one TCR beta chain sequence. As yet, its antigen is unknown. Germline CDR1 and CDR2: SEHNR and FQNEAQ (reference sequence). The V end lost 6 bases, the J end lost 10 bases, and 19 bases lay between the germline ends. The CDR3 runs 14 residues. The authors split each subset's genomic DNA evenly across several immunoSEQ plates. Some clones are missing from TCRdb's copy, which holds only in-frame ones; the method was immunoSEQ multiplex PCR. The sample lists approximately 100,000 clones; about 63% were seen once. This sample was taken from a study of shared clonotypes between healthy human individuals. The study's findings and limits: About 5% of naive CD4 clonotypes were shared across several donors.

The gene calls are TRBV7-9 and TRBJ2-1, with D hard to call. This clonotype originated in a woman aged 25 to 39 in good health. Source material: memory CD8+ T cells sorted from blood. Indicated subset: CD45RO+ cells pooled with CCR7-negative TemRA cells. CDR3 in DNA: TGTGCCAGCAGTCCCGGCGGTGGTTCCCGGGAGCAGTTCTTC. Its protein is CASSPGGGSREQFF.